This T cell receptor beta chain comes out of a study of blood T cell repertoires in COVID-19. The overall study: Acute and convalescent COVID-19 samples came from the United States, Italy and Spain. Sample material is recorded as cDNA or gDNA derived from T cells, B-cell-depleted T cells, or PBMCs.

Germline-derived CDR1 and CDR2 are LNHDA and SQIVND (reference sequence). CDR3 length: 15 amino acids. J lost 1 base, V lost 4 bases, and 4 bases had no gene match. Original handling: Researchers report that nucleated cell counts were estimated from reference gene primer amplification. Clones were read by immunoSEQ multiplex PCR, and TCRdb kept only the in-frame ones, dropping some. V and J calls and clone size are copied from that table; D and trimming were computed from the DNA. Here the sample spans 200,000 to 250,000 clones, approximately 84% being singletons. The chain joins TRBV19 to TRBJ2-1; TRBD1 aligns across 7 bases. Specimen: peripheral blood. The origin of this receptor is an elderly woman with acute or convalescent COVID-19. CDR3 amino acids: CASSTTRGSYNEQFF. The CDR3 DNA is TGTGCCAGTAGTACAACCAGGGGGTCCTACAATGAGCAGTTCTTC.